Following are 20 T cell receptor beta chains from one sample sequenced in a study of blood T cell repertoires in COVID-19. This table comes from immunoSEQ multiplex PCR, and its TCRdb copy is limited to in-frame clones, with some not included. This table has more than 9,000 clones, approximately 80% appearing once. The sequenced sample consisted of peripheral blood. These receptor sequences come from a woman aged 55-69 years with acute or convalescent COVID-19.

This chain uses TRBV15 with TRBJ2-1; TRBD2 agrees at 10 bases. This CDR3 comprises 19 residues. Unmatched junction bases numbered 12, after V lost 4 bases and J lost 0 bases. CDR1 is LNHNV, CDR2 YYDKDF, per germline (reference sequence). The CDR3 nucleotides read TGTGCCACCAGCACCCGCGCTGGACTAGCGGATTACTCCTACAATGAGCAGTTCTTC. Translation: CATSTRAGLADYSYNEQFF.

J is TRBJ1-5 and V is TRBV2; weak D call: TRBD1 (5 bases). Germline-derived CDR1 and CDR2 are SNHLY and FYNNEI. The CDR3 is made up of 15 amino acids. V was shortened by 5 bases and J by 2 bases, with 13 bases between the two germline ends. CDR3 in DNA: TGTGCCAGCAGTCCTCCGACAGCTGGCAATCAGCCCCAGCATTTT. It specifies CASSPPTAGNQPQHF.

The table lists this clone with a few counts. The J gene is TRBJ1-2, the V gene TRBV12-3 or TRBV12-4; no definite D call. The CDR3 spans 13 residues. The ends were cut back, 2 bases at V and 2 bases at J, with 6 bases in the middle. This CDR3 is CASSLIANYGYTF. DNA for the CDR3: TGTGCCAGCAGTTTAATTGCGAACTATGGCTACACCTTC.

This clone was seen just once. V is TRBV5-1 and J is TRBJ2-6; maybe TRBD1 (6 bases). Looked up from germline, CDR1 is SGHRS and CDR2 is YFSETQ. V was pared by 5 bases and J by 0 bases, with 9 bases between. The length of the CDR3 is 15 residues. CDR3 in amino acids: CASRPDSSGANVLTF. CDR3 DNA sequence: TGCGCCAGCAGACCGGACAGCTCTGGGGCCAACGTCCTGACTTTC.

This clone has only one observation. The chain employs TRBV28 and TRBJ2-5, with D tentatively TRBD1 (6 bases). The ends were cut back, 5 bases at V and 0 bases at J, with 13 bases in the middle. The germline gives CDR1 MDHEN, CDR2 SYDVKM. The CDR3 extends over 15 amino acids. CDR3 in DNA: TGTGCCAGCAGTCCCGCCGACAGGCACCAAGAGACCCAGTACTTC. Translating it yields CASSPADRHQETQYF.

This clone came up a few times. The V and J genes are TRBV28 and TRBJ1-2, with D perhaps TRBD1 (5 bases). V lost 5 bases to trimming and J lost 2 bases, with 18 bases between them. The CDR3 consists of 16 residues. Germline assignment: CDR1 MDHEN and CDR2 SYDVKM. The DNA for the CDR3 is TGTGCCAGCAGTCCGCAGGGCTGGGGGGGGAACTATGGCTACACCTTC. Its translation: CASSPQGWGGNYGYTF.

The rearrangement uses TRBV19 and TRBJ1-5; TRBD1 aligns across 7 bases. With 6 bases clipped from V and 6 bases from J, the junction kept 14 bases outside the gene matches. The CDR3 covers 16 residues. CDR1 LNHDA and CDR2 SQIVND come from the germline V gene (reference sequence). The chain's CDR3 is CASRSMRQGLAQPQHF. The CDR3 region has the DNA TGTGCCAGTAGGTCAATGCGACAGGGTTTGGCTCAGCCCCAGCATTTT. Combining the CDR3 with reference TRBV19 and TRBJ1-5 gives the whole variable domain DGGITQSPKYLFRKEGQNVTLSCEQNLNHDAMYWYRQDPGQGLRLIYYSQIVNDFQKGDIAEGYSVSREKKESFPLTVTSAQKNPTAFYLCASRSMRQGLAQPQHFGDGTRLSIL.

The V call is TRBV9, the J call TRBJ1-2; tentatively, D is TRBD1 (6 bases). The CDR3 contains 13 residues. CDR1 is SGDLS and CDR2 is YYNGEE in the germline V gene. Trimming took off 3 bases at V and 8 bases at J, with 14 bases between the two ends. In DNA form, the CDR3 reads TGTGCCAGCAGCGGCCGGACAGTTGGAGGCTACACCTTC. This codes for CASSGRTVGGYTF.

This sequence joins TRBV2 and TRBJ1-1, with D perhaps matching TRBD1 (5 bases). Germline V CDR1 and CDR2: SNHLY, FYNNEI. This CDR3 contains 13 residues. V lost 6 bases and J 1 base, leaving 9 bases between the germline ends. The CDR3 reads CASRTQGNTEAFF. The CDR3 nucleotides are TGTGCCAGCAGAACCCAGGGGAACACTGAAGCTTTCTTT. Full variable domain (outside the CDR3, taken from reference TRBV2 and TRBJ1-1): EPEVTQTPSHQVTQMGQEVILRCVPISNHLYFYWYRQILGQKVEFLVSFYNNEISEKSEIFDDQFSVERPDGSNFTLKIRSTKLEDSAMYFCASRTQGNTEAFFGQGTRLTVV.

The chain couples TRBV9 to TRBJ2-1; TRBD2 is a possible D gene (7 bases). The CDR3 covers 15 residues. V was cut by 2 bases and J by 7 bases, with 16 bases left in between. From germline, CDR1 is SGDLS and CDR2 YYNGEE. In DNA form, the CDR3 reads TGTGCCAGCAGCGTCCAACTAGGGGGGGTGAATGAGCAGTTCTTC. As protein: CASSVQLGGVNEQFF. Filled out from reference TRBV9 and TRBJ2-1, the complete variable domain reads DSGVTQTPKHLITATGQRVTLRCSPRSGDLSVYWYQQSLDQGLQFLIQYYNGEERAKGNILERFSAQQFPDLHSELNLSSLELGDSALYFCASSVQLGGVNEQFFGPGTRLTVL.

This chain joins TRBV12-5 and TRBJ2-3; no clear D. The CDR3 totals 12 residues. Per the germline V gene, CDR1 is LGHNT and CDR2 is FRNRAP. The germline V and J ends were trimmed by 6 bases and 4 bases, with 8 bases remaining between them. The CDR3 bases are TGTGCTAGTGGCCCCGTTCCAGATACGCAGTATTTT. Translation gives CASGPVPDTQYF. Full variable domain (rest looked up from reference TRBV12-5 and TRBJ2-3): DARVTQTPRHKVTEMGQEVTMRCQPILGHNTVFWYRQTMMQGLELLAYFRNRAPLDDSGMPKDRFSAEMPDATLATLKIQPSEPRDSAVYFCASGPVPDTQYFGPGTRLTVL.

V gene TRBV12-3 or TRBV12-4 combines with J gene TRBJ1-1; TRBD1 agrees at 7 bases. Germline trimming cut 4 bases from V and 11 bases from J; bases unmatched to any gene: 10. The CDR3 contains 13 residues. CDR3 sequence (DNA): TGTGCCAGCAGTTCTCTAAGACAGGGAAGGGCTTTCTTT. This gives the protein CASSSLRQGRAFF.

The rearrangement uses TRBV5-1 and TRBJ1-2, with 9 bases matching TRBD1. CDR3 size: 14 residues. Germline trimming cut 3 bases from V and 4 bases from J; bases unmatched to any gene: 4. The V gene's germline CDR1 is SGHRS and CDR2 YFSETQ. CDR3 DNA sequence: TGCGCCAGCAGCTGGGGACAGGGAAGCTATGGCTACACCTTC. Translation gives CASSWGQGSYGYTF.

The V and J genes are TRBV9 and TRBJ2-3; D is possibly TRBD1 (5 bases). V dropped 4 bases and J dropped 4 bases, with 19 bases sitting between them. Germline V gives CDR1 SGDLS, CDR2 YYNGEE. This CDR3 contains 16 residues. Here the CDR3 reads CASSRTGTIFSDTQYF. The DNA of the CDR3 is TGTGCCAGCAGCAGAACAGGTACTATATTTTCAGATACGCAGTATTTT.

V gene TRBV7-8 combines with J gene TRBJ1-4, with TRBD1 identical over 9 bases. V lost 1 base and J lost 7; bases outside the gene matches: 7. Looked up from germline, CDR1 is SGHVS and CDR2 is FQNEAQ. CDR3 length: 16 amino acids. This CDR3 is CASSLVPGQGVEKLFF. The CDR3 DNA reads as TGTGCCAGCAGCTTAGTACCGGGACAGGGAGTTGAAAAACTGTTTTTT.

The chain recombines TRBV4-2 with TRBJ2-1, with 9 bases matching TRBD1. The V gene end was trimmed by 1 base and the J gene end by 0 bases; junction bases not matched to a gene: 7. The CDR3 is made up of 18 amino acids. Germline V gives CDR1 LGHNA, CDR2 YNFKEQ. CDR3 in amino acids: CASSQGWGQGGSYNEQFF. In DNA, the CDR3 is TGTGCCAGCAGCCAAGGTTGGGGACAGGGTGGCTCCTACAATGAGCAGTTCTTC.

V and J are TRBV3-1 (or the pseudogene TRBV3-2) and TRBJ2-5; 9 positions match TRBD2. Germline lookup yields CDR1 LGHDT and CDR2 YNNKEL (reference sequence). Trimming removed 1 base from V and 2 bases from J; junction bases left unmatched: 5. This CDR3 has 16 amino acids. CDR3 protein: CASSQVGLASQETQYF. CDR3 DNA: TGTGCCAGCAGCCAAGTTGGACTAGCGTCACAAGAGACCCAGTACTTC.

V and J are TRBV2 and TRBJ1-5; D is ambiguous. Germline CDR1 is SNHLY and CDR2 is FYNNEI. The V end was cut by 3 bases, the J end by 6 bases, with 15 bases between. The CDR3 spans 15 residues. In DNA form, the CDR3 reads TGTGCCAGCAGTGACGTTTCGGGGTCGGGTCAGCCCCAGCATTTT. Encoded protein: CASSDVSGSGQPQHF.

V gene TRBV19 combines with J gene TRBJ1-5, with D maybe TRBD1 (6 bases). Trimming shortened V by 2 bases and J by 5 bases, and 13 bases separated the two germline ends. CDR3 length: 15 amino acids. The germline CDR1 and CDR2 sequences are LNHDA and SQIVND (reference sequence). This CDR3 reads CASSIQTGRYQPQHF. DNA for the CDR3: TGTGCCAGTAGTATACAGACAGGCCGATATCAGCCCCAGCATTTT.

The chain joins TRBV27 to TRBJ2-1; D is undetermined. Deletions cut 3 bases from V and 9 bases from J, with 12 bases between. The CDR3 loop spans 13 amino acids. The germline gives CDR1 MNHEY, CDR2 SMNVEV (reference sequence). The CDR3 spells CASSFGGSREQFF. The CDR3 DNA follows: TGTGCCAGCAGTTTTGGCGGTAGTCGTGAGCAGTTCTTC.